Sequencing of this T cell receptor (beta chain) was carried out in a study of T cells after yellow fever vaccination. Study-level information: When fractions had low cell numbers, they were prepared with SMART-Seq v4 Ultra Low Input.

Study conclusions and caveats: The study re-detected most primary-vaccination clones after the booster (approximately 96% CD4, approximately 88% CD8).

This CDR3 is 14 amino acids long. V gave up 5 bases and J gave up 14 bases; unmatched junction bases: 11. Germline V CDR1 and CDR2: SGHRS, YFSETQ. Using its own MiXCR run on the 5' RACE reads, TCRdb lists one record per CDR3 protein. The sample has approximately 510,000 distinct CDR3 sequences, roughly a fifth seen once. This clonotype was counted only a few times. No antigen is known for it. The gene calls are TRBV5-1 and TRBJ1-6; 9 bases match TRBD1. The clonotype originates from a man younger than 30 who received the YFV17D yellow fever vaccine. Sequencing used PBMCs, obtained less than 25 days after the first yellow fever vaccination. Written as DNA, the CDR3 is TGCGCCAGCAGTTCGACAGGGGGGGAAGAAGCCCTCCACTTT. As protein: CASSSTGGEEALHF.